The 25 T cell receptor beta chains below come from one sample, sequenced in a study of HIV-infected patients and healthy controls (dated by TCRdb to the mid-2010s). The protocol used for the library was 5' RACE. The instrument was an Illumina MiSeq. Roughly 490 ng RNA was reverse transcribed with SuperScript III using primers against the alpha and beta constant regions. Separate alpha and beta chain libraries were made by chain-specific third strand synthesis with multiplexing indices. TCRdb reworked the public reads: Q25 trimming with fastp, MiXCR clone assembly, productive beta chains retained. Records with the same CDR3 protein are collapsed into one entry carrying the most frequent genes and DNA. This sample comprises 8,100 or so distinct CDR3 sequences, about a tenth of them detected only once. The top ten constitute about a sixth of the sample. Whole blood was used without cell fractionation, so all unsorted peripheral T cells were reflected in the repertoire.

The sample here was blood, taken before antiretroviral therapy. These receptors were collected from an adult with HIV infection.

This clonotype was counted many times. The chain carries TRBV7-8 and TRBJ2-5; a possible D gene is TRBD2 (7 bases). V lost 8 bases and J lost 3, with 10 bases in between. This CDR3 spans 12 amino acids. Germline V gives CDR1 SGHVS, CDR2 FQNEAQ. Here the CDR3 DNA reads TGTGCCAGCGAAGGGGGGGAAGAGACCCAGTACTTC. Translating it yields CASEGGEETQYF.

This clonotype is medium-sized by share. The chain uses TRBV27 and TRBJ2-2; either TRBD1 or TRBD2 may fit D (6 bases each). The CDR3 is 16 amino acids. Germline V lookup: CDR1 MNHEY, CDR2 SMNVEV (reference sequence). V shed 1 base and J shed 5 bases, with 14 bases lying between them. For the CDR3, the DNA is TGTGCCAGCAGTTTATGGTGGGGGGCGGAAACCGGGGAGCTGTTTTTT. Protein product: CASSLWWGAETGELFF.

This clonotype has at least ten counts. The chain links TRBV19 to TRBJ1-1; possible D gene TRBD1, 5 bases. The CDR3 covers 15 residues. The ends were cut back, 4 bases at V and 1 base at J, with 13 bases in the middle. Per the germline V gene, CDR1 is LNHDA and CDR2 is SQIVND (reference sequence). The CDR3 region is CASSTLFGTNTEAFF. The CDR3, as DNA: TGTGCCAGTAGTACCCTCTTTGGGACGAACACTGAAGCTTTCTTT.

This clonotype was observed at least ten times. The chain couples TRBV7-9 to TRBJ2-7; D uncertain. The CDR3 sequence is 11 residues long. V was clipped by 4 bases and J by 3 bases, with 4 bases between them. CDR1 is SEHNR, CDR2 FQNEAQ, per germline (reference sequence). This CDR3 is CASSSDYEQYF. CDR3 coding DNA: TGTGCCAGCAGCTCCGACTACGAGCAGTACTTC.

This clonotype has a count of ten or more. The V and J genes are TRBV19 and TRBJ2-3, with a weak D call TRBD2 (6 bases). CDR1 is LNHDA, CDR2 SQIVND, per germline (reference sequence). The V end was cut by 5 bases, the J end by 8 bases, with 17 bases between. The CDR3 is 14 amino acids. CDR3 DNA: TGTGCCAGTAGTCCATCTCGGGCGGAGGGTACGCAGTATTTT. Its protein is CASSPSRAEGTQYF.

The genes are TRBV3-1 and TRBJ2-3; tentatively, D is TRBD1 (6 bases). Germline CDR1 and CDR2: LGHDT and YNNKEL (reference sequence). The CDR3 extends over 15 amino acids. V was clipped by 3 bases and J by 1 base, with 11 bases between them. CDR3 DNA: TGTGCCAGCAGCCAGCCAGAGGGGGGCACAGATACGCAGTATTTT. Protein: CASSQPEGGTDTQYF.

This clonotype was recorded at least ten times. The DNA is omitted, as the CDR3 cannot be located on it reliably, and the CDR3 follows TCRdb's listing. The CDR3 region is CASSKVGKGTKNIQYF. The chain joins TRBV21-1 to TRBJ2-4; the D segment call TRBD1 is taken from the table without a DNA check. TRBV21-1 is a listed pseudogene. With termini counted, the CDR3 has 16 amino acids.

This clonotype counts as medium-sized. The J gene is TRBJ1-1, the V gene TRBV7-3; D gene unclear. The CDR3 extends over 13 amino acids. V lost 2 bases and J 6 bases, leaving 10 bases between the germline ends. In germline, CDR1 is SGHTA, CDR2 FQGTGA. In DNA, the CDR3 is TGTGCCAGCAGCTTACTATCGGGCGCTGAAGCTTTCTTT. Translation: CASSLLSGAEAFF.

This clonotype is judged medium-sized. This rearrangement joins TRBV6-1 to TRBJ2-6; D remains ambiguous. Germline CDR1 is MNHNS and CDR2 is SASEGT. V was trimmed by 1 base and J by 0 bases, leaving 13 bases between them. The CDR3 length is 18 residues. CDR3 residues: CASSEGVWRYSGANVLTF. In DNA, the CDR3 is TGTGCCAGCAGTGAAGGGGTTTGGAGATACTCTGGGGCCAACGTCCTGACTTTC.

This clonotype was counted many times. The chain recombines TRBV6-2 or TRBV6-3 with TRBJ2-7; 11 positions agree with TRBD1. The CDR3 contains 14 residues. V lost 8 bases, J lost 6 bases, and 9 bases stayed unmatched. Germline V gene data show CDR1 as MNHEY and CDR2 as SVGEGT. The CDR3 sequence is CASHSGTGGSEQYF. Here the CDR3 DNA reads TGTGCCAGCCATTCCGGGACAGGGGGTTCCGAGCAGTACTTC.

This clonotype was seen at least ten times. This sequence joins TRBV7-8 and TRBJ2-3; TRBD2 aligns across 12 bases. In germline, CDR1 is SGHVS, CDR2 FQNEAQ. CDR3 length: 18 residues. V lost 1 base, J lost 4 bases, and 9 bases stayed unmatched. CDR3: CASSLELGLAGGADTQYF. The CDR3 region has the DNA TGTGCCAGCAGCTTAGAATTGGGACTAGCGGGCGGAGCAGATACGCAGTATTTT.

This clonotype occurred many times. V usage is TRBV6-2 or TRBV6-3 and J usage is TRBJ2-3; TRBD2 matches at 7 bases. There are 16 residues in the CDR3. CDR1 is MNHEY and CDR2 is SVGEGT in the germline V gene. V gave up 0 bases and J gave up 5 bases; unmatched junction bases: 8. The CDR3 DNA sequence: TGTGCCAGCAGTTACTCCTCGGCGGGAGCAGTAGATACGCAGTATTTT. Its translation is CASSYSSAGAVDTQYF.

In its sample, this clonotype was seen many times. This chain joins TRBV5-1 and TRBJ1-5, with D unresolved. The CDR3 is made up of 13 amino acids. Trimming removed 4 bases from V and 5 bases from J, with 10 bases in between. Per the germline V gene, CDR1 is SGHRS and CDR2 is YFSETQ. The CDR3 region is CASSRDRDQPQHF. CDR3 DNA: TGCGCCAGCAGCCGAGACCGCGATCAGCCCCAGCATTTT.

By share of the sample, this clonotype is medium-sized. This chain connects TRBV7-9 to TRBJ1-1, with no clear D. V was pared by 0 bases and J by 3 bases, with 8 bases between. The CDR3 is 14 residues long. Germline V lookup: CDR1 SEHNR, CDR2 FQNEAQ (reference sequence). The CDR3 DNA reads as TGTGCCAGCAGCTTAGCCCCATACCACACTGAAGCTTTCTTT. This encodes CASSLAPYHTEAFF.

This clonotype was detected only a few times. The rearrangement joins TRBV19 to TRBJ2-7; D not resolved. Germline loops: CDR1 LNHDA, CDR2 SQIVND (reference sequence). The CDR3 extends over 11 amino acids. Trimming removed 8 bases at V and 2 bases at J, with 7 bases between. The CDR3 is CASLGTYEQYF. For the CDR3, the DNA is TGTGCCAGTCTTGGGACCTACGAGCAGTACTTC.

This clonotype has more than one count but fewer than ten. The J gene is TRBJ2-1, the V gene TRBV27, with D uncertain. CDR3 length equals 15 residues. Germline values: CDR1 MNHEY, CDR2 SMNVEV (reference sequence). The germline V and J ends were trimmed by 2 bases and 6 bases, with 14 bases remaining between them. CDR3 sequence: CASSLESPAGNEQFF. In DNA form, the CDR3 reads TGTGCCAGCAGTTTAGAGTCACCTGCTGGCAATGAGCAGTTCTTC.

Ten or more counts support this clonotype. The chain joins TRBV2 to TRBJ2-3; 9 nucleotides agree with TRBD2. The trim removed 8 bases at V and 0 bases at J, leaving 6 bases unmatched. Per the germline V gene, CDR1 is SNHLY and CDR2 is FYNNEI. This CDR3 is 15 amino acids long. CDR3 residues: CASSRLAASTDTQYF. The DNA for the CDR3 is TGTGCCAGCTCCCGACTAGCGGCGAGCACAGATACGCAGTATTTT.

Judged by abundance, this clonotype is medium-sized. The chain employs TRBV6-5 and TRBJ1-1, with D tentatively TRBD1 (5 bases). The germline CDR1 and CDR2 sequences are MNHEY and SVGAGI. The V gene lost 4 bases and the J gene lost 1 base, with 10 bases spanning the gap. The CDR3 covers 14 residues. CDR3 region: CASSSPDRNTEAFF. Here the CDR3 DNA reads TGTGCCAGCAGTTCACCTGACAGGAACACTGAAGCTTTCTTT.

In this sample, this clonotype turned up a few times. CDR3 in DNA: TGTGCCAGCAGCTTATGGAGTGAGAGAACTGAAGCTTTCTTT. Encoded protein: CASSLWSERTEAFF. The rearrangement joins TRBV7-3 to TRBJ1-1; D ambiguous. The CDR3 is made up of 14 amino acids. The V gene lost 2 bases and the J gene lost 5 bases, with 12 bases spanning the gap. Germline V gives CDR1 SGHTA, CDR2 FQGTGA.

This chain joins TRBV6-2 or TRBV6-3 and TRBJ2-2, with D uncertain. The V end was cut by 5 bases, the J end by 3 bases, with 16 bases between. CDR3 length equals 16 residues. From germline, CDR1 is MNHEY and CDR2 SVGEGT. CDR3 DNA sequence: TGTGCCAGCAGTGCCTGGGGATCCAGGTACACCGGGGAGCTGTTTTTT. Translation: CASSAWGSRYTGELFF.

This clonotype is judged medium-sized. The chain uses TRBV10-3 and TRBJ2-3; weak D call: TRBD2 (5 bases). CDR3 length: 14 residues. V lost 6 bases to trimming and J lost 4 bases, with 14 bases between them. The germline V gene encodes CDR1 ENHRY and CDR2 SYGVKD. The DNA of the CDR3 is TGTGCCATCAGGATTACGACGAGGGCAGATACGCAGTATTTT. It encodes CAIRITTRADTQYF.

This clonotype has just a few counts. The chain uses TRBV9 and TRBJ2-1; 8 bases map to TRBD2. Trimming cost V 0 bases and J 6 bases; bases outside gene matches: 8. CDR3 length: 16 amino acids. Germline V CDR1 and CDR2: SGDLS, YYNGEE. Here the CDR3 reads CASSVEAAREVNEQFF. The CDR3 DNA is TGTGCCAGCAGCGTAGAAGCGGCGCGGGAGGTCAATGAGCAGTTCTTC.

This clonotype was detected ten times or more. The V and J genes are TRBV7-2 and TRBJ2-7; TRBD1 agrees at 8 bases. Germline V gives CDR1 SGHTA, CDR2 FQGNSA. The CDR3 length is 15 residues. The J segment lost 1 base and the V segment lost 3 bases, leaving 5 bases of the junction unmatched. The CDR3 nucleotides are TGTGCCAGCAGCTTCACAGGGGGTAGGTCCTACGAGCAGTACTTC. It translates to CASSFTGGRSYEQYF.

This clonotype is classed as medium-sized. Here the CDR3 reads CASSFLGQAADTQYF. The CDR3 DNA sequence: TGTGCCAGCAGTTTCCTAGGACAGGCGGCAGATACGCAGTATTTT. V is TRBV27 and J is TRBJ2-3; 7 bases align to TRBD1. V shed 3 bases and J 4 bases; nucleotides not matched to a gene: 7. The germline CDR1 and CDR2 sequences are MNHEY and SMNVEV (reference sequence). This CDR3 contains 15 residues.

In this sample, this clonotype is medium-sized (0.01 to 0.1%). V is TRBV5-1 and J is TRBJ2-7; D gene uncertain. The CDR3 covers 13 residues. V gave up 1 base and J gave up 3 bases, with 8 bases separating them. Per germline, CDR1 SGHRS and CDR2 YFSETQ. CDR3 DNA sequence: TGCGCCAGCAGCTTGACAGCGAGCTACGAGCAGTACTTC. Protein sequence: CASSLTASYEQYF. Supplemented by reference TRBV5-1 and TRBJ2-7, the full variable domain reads KAGVTQTPRYLIKTRGQQVTLSCSPISGHRSVSWYQQTPGQGLQFLFEYFSETQRNKGNFPGRFSGRQFSNSRSEMNVSTLELGDSALYLCASSLTASYEQYFGPGTRLTVT.